The clone carrying this TCR beta chain was seen a handful of times. Its antigen is unknown. This specimen belongs to a study of identical twins. Broader study findings: Partial confounding of zero-insertion analyses by invariant MAIT and iNKT cells was possible. Low generation probability was overrepresented in out-of-frame alpha sequences shared by twins.

One entry per CDR3 protein results from TCRdb running MiXCR on the 5' RACE reads. The sample carries more than 600,000 distinct CDR3 sequences, roughly 20% recorded once. The sample was also reused in another study, on T cells expressing NK-cell markers.

Sequences were obtained from PBMCs. The origin of this receptor is a woman under 30 in good health.

CDR3 sequence reads: CASSPQTGPATQYF. DNA for the CDR3: TGTGCCAGCAGCCCACAAACGGGTCCCGCAACCCAGTACTTC. The rearrangement uses TRBV12-3 or TRBV12-4 and TRBJ2-5; D is uncertain. CDR3 length equals 14 residues. V lost 6 bases and J lost 8, with 19 bases in between.